Below, one TCR beta chain is given with its context. TCRdb's copy holds only in-frame clones and misses some; the assay was immunoSEQ multiplex PCR. This sample yields tens of thousands of clones, of which about four fifths are seen a single time; around 10% belongs to the top ten. This specimen comes from a study of blood T cell repertoires in COVID-19. Overall study: PBMCs, B-cell-depleted T cells, or T cells were the source of the cDNA or gDNA that made up the material.

V shed 0 bases and J shed 9 bases, with 15 bases lying between them. Germline loops: CDR1 SEHNR, CDR2 FQNEAQ (reference sequence). The CDR3 is 15 amino acids. Sequencing used peripheral blood. V and J are TRBV7-9 and TRBJ1-5; a possible D gene is TRBD1 (5 bases). This TCR came from a man in his 60s with acute or convalescent COVID-19. CDR3 residues: CASSLAGTGRRPQHF. CDR3 coding DNA: TGTGCCAGCAGCTTAGCGGGGACTGGCCGGCGGCCCCAGCATTTT.